This T cell receptor beta chain was recovered during a study of vaccination effects on CD4 cells after COVID-19. On the study more broadly: Vaccination of participants consisted of two doses of either the BNT162b2 or mRNA-1273 vaccine.

The CDR3 extends over 14 amino acids. Germline loops: CDR1 SGHRS, CDR2 YFSETQ. Deletions cut 0 bases from V and 5 bases from J, with 10 bases between. Viral peptide pools were used in the ViraFEST assay to expand antigen-specific CD4+ T cells, and sequencing came afterward. The authors isolated CD4+ T cells after 9 to 10 days of culture. People in the vaccine group had not been infected with SARS-CoV-2 before, and their nucleocapsid antibodies were negative. Researchers reported culturing two million PBMC in each well, adding approximately 9.4 IU/ml IL-2 and roughly 10 ug/ml peptides. Study conclusions and caveats: Within healthy vaccinees, only 1 of 255 vaccine-induced clones displayed cross-reactivity with common cold coronaviruses. Clones arising from infection and from vaccination showed marked clonal contraction late after vaccination.

A word on this clone: Its target is not known.

Produced via immunoSEQ multiplex PCR; TCRdb's table is partial and in-frame only. The sample carries 20,000 to 25,000 clones, around 70% recorded once. This sequence joins TRBV5-1 and TRBJ2-3; TRBD1 is a possible D gene (7 bases). The receptor's source is a human donor who received a COVID-19 vaccine. Here the sequenced sample was CD4+ T cells from PBMCs cultured with HCoV-NL63 spike peptides, taken before COVID-19 vaccination. CDR3 sequence (DNA): TGCGCCAGCAGCTTGGACAGGGGAGGAGATACGCAGTATTTT. This encodes CASSLDRGGDTQYF.